These 8 T cell receptor beta chains share one sample of origin, sequenced in a study of blood T cell repertoires in COVID-19. The data were produced by immunoSEQ multiplex PCR, yet TCRdb's version contains in-frame clones alone and is incomplete. The table lists about 83,000 clones, approximately 78% of them singletons, with around a sixth in the top ten. Sequencing was done on a sample of peripheral blood. Receptor source: a woman over 75 with acute or convalescent COVID-19.

The chain is built from TRBV5-6 and TRBJ1-2; the D gene is possibly TRBD1 (6 bases). Germline V CDR1 and CDR2: SGHDT, YYEEEE. The ends were cut back, 0 bases at V and 8 bases at J, with 17 bases in the middle. The CDR3 loop spans 15 amino acids. The CDR3 DNA sequence: TGTGCCAGCAGCTTGGCCTCGAACAGGGCGGGCGGCTACACCTTC. This codes for CASSLASNRAGGYTF.

The rearrangement links TRBV6-5 to TRBJ1-1; D is uncertain. Germline V gives CDR1 MNHEY, CDR2 SVGAGI. The CDR3 covers 13 residues. The V and J ends lost 0 bases and 2 bases respectively, with 4 bases between them. The CDR3 region is CASSYSANTEAFF. The CDR3 bases are TGTGCCAGCAGTTACTCGGCTAACACTGAAGCTTTCTTT.

The J gene is TRBJ1-1, the V gene TRBV19; no reliable D call. The germline V gene encodes CDR1 LNHDA and CDR2 SQIVND (reference sequence). CDR3 length: 14 amino acids. Trimming cost V 9 bases and J 1 base, with 15 bases left between them. The CDR3 sequence is CARSVGRPNTEAFF. CDR3 in DNA: TGTGCCAGATCCGTGGGCAGGCCGAACACTGAAGCTTTCTTT.

The V and J genes are TRBV7-9 and TRBJ2-7; 7 positions agree with TRBD1. The CDR3 extends over 12 amino acids. The germline V gene encodes CDR1 SEHNR and CDR2 FQNEAQ (reference sequence). J was trimmed by 4 bases and V by 5 bases; bases with no gene match: 2. CDR3 DNA: TGTGCCAGCAGCCCGACAGGGTACGAGCAGTACTTC. It yields the protein CASSPTGYEQYF.

J is TRBJ1-6 and V is TRBV6-2 or TRBV6-3; D unresolved. The CDR3 extends over 12 amino acids. The germline V gene has CDR1 MNHEY and CDR2 SVGEGT. The V gene lost 2 bases and the J gene lost 10 bases, with 6 bases spanning the gap. In DNA form, the CDR3 reads TGTGCCAGCAGTTACCGCAGGTCACCCCTCCACTTT. It codes for CASSYRRSPLHF.

CDR3 nucleotides: TGTGCCAGCAGCCACCTGAGCGGGGACACAGATACGCAGTATTTT. Its translation is CASSHLSGDTDTQYF. The J gene is TRBJ2-3, the V gene TRBV3-1 (or the pseudogene TRBV3-2); 7 bases fit TRBD2. The CDR3 has 15 residues. With 3 bases clipped from V and 2 bases from J, the junction kept 5 bases outside the gene matches. Germline V gene sequence: CDR1 LGHDT, CDR2 YNNKEL (reference sequence).

This chain joins TRBV4-1 and TRBJ2-1, with 9 bases that match TRBD2. This CDR3 has 14 residues. In germline, CDR1 is MGHRA, CDR2 YSYEKL. V gave up 0 bases and J gave up 10 bases; unmatched junction bases: 4. The CDR3 bases are TGCGCCAGCAGCCAAGATCGGGGGACTAGCGAGCAGTTCTTC. Its protein product is CASSQDRGTSEQFF.

The rearrangement links TRBV3-1 (or the pseudogene TRBV3-2) to TRBJ2-3; a possible D gene is TRBD2 (8 bases). The CDR3 spans 15 residues. CDR1 LGHDT and CDR2 YNNKEL come from the germline V gene (reference sequence). With 4 bases removed from V and 2 bases from J, the gap between germline ends came to 13 bases. CDR3 sequence: CASSPGGTATDTQYF. The CDR3 nucleotides read TGTGCCAGCAGCCCGGGGGGGACAGCCACAGATACGCAGTATTTT.